This is a list of T cell receptor beta chains from one sample in a study of blood T cell repertoires in COVID-19. Generated by immunoSEQ multiplex PCR, the TCRdb table keeps only in-frame clones and is missing some. The sample lists tens of thousands of clones, roughly 85% seen once, with about 6% in the top ten. Sequenced input: peripheral blood. Source of these receptors: a man between 60 and 75 years old with acute or convalescent COVID-19. Each CDR3 is given with its conserved first and last residue. D genes are given only for firm matches. Not all rows give a size; the values are once, few, many and, for expanded clones, a class.

>TRBJ2-3|TRBD2|TRBV7-8|.
CASSQIAGVSTDTQYF
TGTGCCAGCAGCCAAATAGCGGGAGTGAGCACAGATACGCAGTATTTT
>TRBJ1-5|TRBD1|TRBV6-5|.
CASRRGTGDSQPQHF
TGTGCCAGCCGGAGGGGGACAGGGGATAGTCAGCCCCAGCATTTT
>TRBJ2-4|.|TRBV5-1|once
CASSLEVGGKNIQYF
TGCGCCAGCAGCTTGGAAGTAGGGGGCAAAAACATTCAGTACTTC
>TRBJ2-7|TRBD2|TRBV7-9|.
CASSPRLASEQYF
TGTGCCAGCAGCCCCCGACTAGCAAGCGAGCAGTACTTC
>TRBJ1-1|.|TRBV27|.
CASSLRGRTEAFF
TGTGCCAGCAGTTTAAGAGGTAGGACTGAAGCTTTCTTT
>TRBJ1-3|.|TRBV18|.
CASSTEGSLAGNTIYF
TGTGCCAGCTCAACTGAGGGAAGCTTGGCTGGAAACACCATATATTTT
>TRBJ1-1|.|TRBV9|.
CASSHREGGNLNTEAFF
TGTGCCAGCAGCCACCGAGAGGGAGGAAACCTGAACACTGAAGCTTTCTTT
>TRBJ2-1|TRBD1|TRBV6-4|.
CASSVGGTGEYNEQFF
TGTGCCAGCAGTGTAGGGGGGACAGGAGAATACAATGAGCAGTTCTTC
>TRBJ1-6|.|TRBV2|.
CASRPGPYNSPLHF
TGTGCCAGCAGACCGGGTCCCTATAATTCACCCCTCCACTTT
>TRBJ2-1|TRBD2|TRBV10-2|.
CAHPSSGSFNEQFF
TGCGCCCACCCCTCGAGCGGGAGTTTTAATGAGCAGTTCTTC
>TRBJ2-3|TRBD2|TRBV28|.
CASSPIRRLAGGPDTQYF
TGTGCCAGCAGTCCTATCCGCCGACTAGCGGGAGGGCCAGATACGCAGTATTTT
>TRBJ1-1|.|TRBV11-2|.
CASSFNRDTEAFF
TGTGCCAGCAGCTTTAACAGGGACACTGAAGCTTTCTTT
>TRBJ1-1|.|TRBV13|.
CASSLGAMNTEAFF
TGTGCCAGCAGCTTGGGGGCCATGAACACTGAAGCTTTCTTT
>TRBJ1-4|.|TRBV2|.
CSVTTNEKLFF
TGTTCCGTAACAACTAATGAAAAACTGTTTTTT
>TRBJ2-3|.|TRBV5-1|.
CASSFGGAPKDTQYF
TGCGCCAGCAGCTTCGGCGGGGCGCCTAAAGATACGCAGTATTTT
>TRBJ2-3|TRBD2|TRBV27|.
CASSPPGGPTDTQYF
TGTGCCAGCAGTCCGCCGGGGGGGCCCACAGATACGCAGTATTTT
>TRBJ2-7|.|TRBV5-1|.
CASSEGHSYEQYF
TGCGCCAGCAGCGAAGGACACTCCTACGAGCAGTACTTC
>TRBJ2-3|TRBD2|TRBV7-3|.
CASSPLMAGVDTQYF
TGTGCCAGCAGCCCACTGATGGCGGGAGTGGATACGCAGTATTTT
>TRBJ2-1|TRBD2|TRBV7-8|.
CASSATAGAYNEQFF
TGTGCCAGCAGCGCTACAGCGGGGGCCTACAATGAGCAGTTCTTC
>TRBJ1-2|.|TRBV5-1|.
CASSLEGQGRYGYTF
TGCGCCAGCAGCTTGGAAGGGCAGGGCCGCTATGGCTACACCTTC
>TRBJ2-5|.|TRBV10-3|.
CAISIRGGETQYF
TGTGCCATCAGTATTAGAGGTGGGGAGACCCAGTACTTC
>TRBJ2-3|.|TRBV6-4|.
CASRPSGTDTQYF
TGTGCCAGCAGACCCTCAGGGACAGATACGCAGTATTTT
>TRBJ2-3|.|TRBV9|.
CASSVHRASTDTQYF
TGTGCCAGCAGCGTACACAGGGCTAGCACAGATACGCAGTATTTT
>TRBJ1-1|.|TRBV12-3/TRBV12-4|.
CASSFAGNTEAFF
TGTGCCAGCAGTTTTGCGGGGAACACTGAAGCTTTCTTT
>TRBJ2-2|.|TRBV14|.
CASSQGGGIRTGELFF
TGTGCCAGCAGCCAGGGCGGCGGGATTCGTACCGGGGAGCTGTTTTTT
>TRBJ2-5|.|TRBV12-3/TRBV12-4|.
CASSGQLQETQYF
TGTGCCAGCAGTGGACAGCTCCAAGAGACCCAGTACTTC
>TRBJ1-4|.|TRBV11-2|.
CASSAAGTRIF
TGTGCCAGCAGCGCGGCCGGGACAAGGATTTTT
>TRBJ2-3|TRBD2|TRBV5-1|.
CASSLRPGGPTDTQYF
TGCGCCAGCAGCTTGCGCCCGGGAGGGCCTACAGATACGCAGTATTTT
>TRBJ2-7|TRBD1|TRBV6-2/TRBV6-3|.
CASSYSRGRVSHEQYF
TGTGCCAGCAGTTACTCCAGGGGGCGCGTCTCACACGAGCAGTACTTC
>TRBJ2-2|.|TRBV7-2|.
CASSPGVARNTGELFF
TGTGCCAGCAGCCCAGGGGTAGCACGCAACACCGGGGAGCTGTTTTTT
>TRBJ2-2|.|TRBV5-1|.
CASSLTSSRTGELFF
TGCGCCAGCAGCTTGACTAGTTCTCGGACCGGGGAGCTGTTTTTT
>TRBJ2-2|TRBD2|TRBV29-1|.
CSVRLAGGPGGELFF
TGCAGCGTTAGACTAGCGGGAGGGCCCGGCGGGGAGCTGTTTTTT
>TRBJ2-1|TRBD1|TRBV12-3/TRBV12-4|.
CASRGTGYNEQFF
TGTGCCAGCAGGGGGACAGGCTACAATGAGCAGTTCTTC
>TRBJ2-5|.|TRBV5-6|.
CASSLGGLGGETQYF
TGTGCCAGCAGCTTGGGAGGGCTAGGAGGTGAGACCCAGTACTTC
>TRBJ2-3|TRBD2|TRBV18|.
CASSPPGSGSGDTQYF
TGTGCCAGCTCACCACCTGGTAGCGGGAGTGGCGATACGCAGTATTTT
>TRBJ1-1|TRBD1|TRBV5-1|once
CASSPRSGTGQNTEAFF
TGCGCCAGCAGCCCTCGTTCCGGGACAGGGCAGAACACTGAAGCTTTCTTT
>TRBJ2-3|TRBD1|TRBV28|.
CASISGQGTADTQYF
TGTGCCAGCATCAGCGGACAGGGGACGGCAGATACGCAGTATTTT
>TRBJ1-5|.|TRBV19|.
CASRASPRPQHF
TGTGCCAGTAGGGCCTCTCCACGGCCCCAGCATTTT
>TRBJ2-1|.|TRBV3-1/TRBV3-2|once
CASSQGFSGTYNEQFF
TGTGCCAGCAGCCAAGGATTCAGCGGTACCTACAATGAGCAGTTCTTC
>TRBJ1-2|.|TRBV27|.
CATSDSYNYGYTF
TGTGCCACCTCGGACAGTTATAACTATGGCTACACCTTC
>TRBJ1-1|.|TRBV11-1|few
CASSLSRVNTEAFF
TGTGCCAGCAGCTTGTCCAGGGTGAACACTGAAGCTTTCTTT
>TRBJ2-7|.|TRBV27|few
CASSFVGTNYEQYF
TGTGCCAGCAGTTTCGTCGGGACAAACTACGAGCAGTACTTC
>TRBJ2-5|TRBD2|TRBV3-1/TRBV3-2|.
CASSRKTSVSQETQYF
TGTGCCAGCAGCCGGAAAACTAGCGTAAGCCAAGAGACCCAGTACTTC